The next 14 T cell receptor beta chains were all read from a single sample in a study of blood T cell repertoires in COVID-19. Assay: immunoSEQ multiplex PCR; the TCRdb copy retains only in-frame clones and omits some. The sample includes approximately 210,000 clones, over 80% of them seen just once. The sequencing sample was made of peripheral blood. The source is a human donor in a cohort sampled during active COVID-19.

This chain joins TRBV5-1 and TRBJ2-2, with D possibly TRBD1 on 5 matching bases. Germline CDR1 SGHRS, CDR2 YFSETQ. V lost 1 base to trimming and J lost 0 bases, with 10 bases between them. The CDR3 contains 16 residues. The CDR3 is CASSLPSTANTGELFF. CDR3 coding DNA: TGCGCCAGCAGCTTGCCATCGACAGCGAACACCGGGGAGCTGTTTTTT.

In its sample, this clone was seen a few times. The genes are TRBV7-9 and TRBJ2-7; 9 bases agree with TRBD1. This CDR3 is 16 amino acids long. The V segment lost 0 bases and the J segment 4 bases; nucleotides outside the gene matches: 7. Germline loops: CDR1 SEHNR, CDR2 FQNEAQ (reference sequence). Here the CDR3 DNA reads TGTGCCAGCAGCTTAGCGCCGACAGGGGGATATTACGAGCAGTACTTC. This gives the protein CASSLAPTGGYYEQYF.

The chain joins TRBV12-3 or TRBV12-4 to TRBJ2-7; D gene uncertain. The CDR3 loop spans 12 amino acids. V lost 3 bases and J lost 4, with 7 bases in between. CDR3 DNA: TGTGCCAGCAGTTTTCTGAGTTACGAGCAGTACTTC. This sequence encodes CASSFLSYEQYF.

This clone appeared a single time. The rearrangement links TRBV5-1 to TRBJ2-3; 8 positions match TRBD2. CDR1 is SGHRS and CDR2 is YFSETQ in the germline V gene. Losses at the gene ends were 4 bases for V and 1 base for J; bases not matched to a gene: 8. This CDR3 has 16 amino acids. Here the CDR3 DNA reads TGCGCCAGCAGCCCAAATATAGCGGGACGCACAGATACGCAGTATTTT. This translates into CASSPNIAGRTDTQYF.

This chain uses TRBV7-8 with TRBJ2-5; 8 positions match TRBD1. The V segment lost 4 bases and the J segment 2 bases; nucleotides outside the gene matches: 0. The CDR3 extends over 13 amino acids. Germline CDR1 is SGHVS and CDR2 is FQNEAQ. The chain's CDR3 is CASSWDRQETQYF. CDR3 DNA sequence: TGTGCCAGCAGCTGGGACAGGCAAGAGACCCAGTACTTC. The variable domain in full, with the rest retrieved from reference TRBV7-8 and TRBJ2-5, is GAGVSQSPRYKVAKRGQDVALRCDPISGHVSLFWYQQALGQGPEFLTYFQNEAQLDKSGLPSDRFFAERPEGSVSTLKIQRTQQEDSAVYLCASSWDRQETQYFGPGTRLLVL.

This rearrangement joins TRBV5-1 to TRBJ1-5; 7 nucleotides align to TRBD1. Germline CDR1 SGHRS, CDR2 YFSETQ. Unmatched junction bases numbered 8, after V lost 4 bases and J lost 1 base. The CDR3 is made up of 16 amino acids. The CDR3 loop reads CASSATGTESNQPQHF. The DNA of the CDR3 is TGCGCCAGCAGCGCCACCGGGACAGAGAGCAATCAGCCCCAGCATTTT.

The J gene is TRBJ2-3, the V gene TRBV5-6; D remains ambiguous. Germline assignment: CDR1 SGHDT and CDR2 YYEEEE. The CDR3 spans 13 residues. V lost 0 bases to trimming and J lost 3 bases, with 5 bases between them. This CDR3 is CASSLAYTDTQYF. The CDR3 DNA follows: TGTGCCAGCAGCTTGGCTTATACAGATACGCAGTATTTT.

This chain links TRBV9 with TRBJ2-7; TRBD1 agrees at 7 bases. The CDR3 spans 15 residues. The germline V gene has CDR1 SGDLS and CDR2 YYNGEE. V lost 0 bases and J lost 3; bases outside the gene matches: 6. CDR3: CASSVGPGQHYEQYF. The CDR3 region has the DNA TGTGCCAGCAGCGTAGGCCCGGGACAGCACTACGAGCAGTACTTC.

This chain connects TRBV5-4 to TRBJ1-3; tentatively, D is TRBD1 (5 bases). V lost 0 bases to trimming and J lost 0 bases, with 10 bases between them. CDR1 SGHNT and CDR2 YYREEE come from the germline V gene (reference sequence). This CDR3 region has 16 residues. DNA of the CDR3: TGTGCCAGCAGCTTGGCAAACAGGAACTCTGGAAACACCATATATTTT. This gives the protein CASSLANRNSGNTIYF.

This chain uses TRBV6-5 with TRBJ2-3; 8 bases are a match to TRBD1. This CDR3 is 14 amino acids long. The J segment lost 3 bases and the V segment lost 3 bases, leaving 2 bases of the junction unmatched. Germline CDR1 is MNHEY and CDR2 is SVGAGI. The CDR3 reads CASSYGQGTDTQYF. CDR3 nucleotides: TGTGCCAGCAGTTATGGACAGGGAACAGATACGCAGTATTTT.

This clone was counted a few times. The chain recombines TRBV19 with TRBJ2-1; 8 bases agree with TRBD2. The CDR3 has 15 residues. CDR1 LNHDA and CDR2 SQIVND come from the germline V gene (reference sequence). Trimming removed 4 bases from V and 2 bases from J; junction bases left unmatched: 4. CDR3 DNA sequence: TGTGCCAGTAGTAAGAGCGGGAGCCCCTACAATGAGCAGTTCTTC. This gives the protein CASSKSGSPYNEQFF. The complete variable domain, with remaining parts taken from reference TRBV19 and TRBJ2-1, reads DGGITQSPKYLFRKEGQNVTLSCEQNLNHDAMYWYRQDPGQGLRLIYYSQIVNDFQKGDIAEGYSVSREKKESFPLTVTSAQKNPTAFYLCASSKSGSPYNEQFFGPGTRLTVL.

This chain uses TRBV5-4 with TRBJ2-4; perhaps TRBD1 as D (6 bases). Trimming left V 6 bases short and J 4 bases short, with 17 bases between. The length of the CDR3 is 15 residues. CDR1 is SGHNT and CDR2 is YYREEE in the germline V gene (reference sequence). The CDR3 here is CASKYEDSGKNIQYF. Written as DNA, the CDR3 is TGTGCCAGCAAATACGAGGACAGCGGAAAAAACATTCAGTACTTC.

V usage is TRBV5-6 and J usage is TRBJ2-7; D is undetermined. This CDR3 has 13 amino acids. V was pared by 1 base and J by 4 bases, with 9 bases between. CDR1 SGHDT and CDR2 YYEEEE come from the germline V gene. CDR3 protein: CASSLTTLYEQYF. As DNA, the CDR3 is TGTGCCAGCAGCTTGACTACCCTTTACGAGCAGTACTTC.

The chain is built from TRBV28 and TRBJ1-2; D gene unclear. V lost 5 bases and J 2 bases, leaving 12 bases between the germline ends. CDR1 is MDHEN and CDR2 is SYDVKM in the germline V gene. This CDR3 contains 14 residues. The CDR3 coding sequence is TGTGCCAGCAGTACAAGGGCGGGAAACTATGGCTACACCTTC. Its protein product is CASSTRAGNYGYTF.